This T cell receptor (beta chain) is from a study of blood T cell repertoires in COVID-19. With 4 bases clipped from V and 2 bases from J, the junction kept 5 bases outside the gene matches. The CDR3 loop spans 15 amino acids. Per the germline V gene, CDR1 is SGHRS and CDR2 is YFSETQ. The protocol was immunoSEQ multiplex PCR, while the TCRdb copy is restricted to in-frame clones and leaves out a portion. Of 150,000 to 200,000 clones listed, 70% to 90% are singletons. The sequenced material came from peripheral blood. The V gene is TRBV5-1, the J gene TRBJ2-2; TRBD1 agrees at 7 bases. This TCR was sampled from an elderly woman with acute or convalescent COVID-19. Here the CDR3 DNA reads TGCGCCAGCAGCGGGGGACAGATCAACACCGGGGAGCTGTTTTTT. Translated, it gives CASSGGQINTGELFF.